The 11 T cell receptor beta chains below were found in one sample sequenced in a study of T cell responses to AZD1222 COVID-19 vaccine. Sequenced by immunoSEQ multiplex PCR; TCRdb stores in-frame clones only, minus some. The profile covers 200,000 to 300,000 clones, with just over 90% appearing a single time and around 0.5% taken by the ten largest. The sequenced sample was peripheral blood, obtained on day 0 of AZD1222 vaccination. The receptors shown here come from an adult in good health.

V gene TRBV7-3 combines with J gene TRBJ2-1; D possibly corresponds to TRBD2 (7 bases). The CDR3 length is 16 residues. CDR1 is SGHTA and CDR2 is FQGTGA in the germline V gene. Trimming left V 5 bases short and J 0 bases short, with 14 bases between. The CDR3 coding sequence is TGTGCCAGCAGCCCAAGGGGGGGGACCTCCTACAATGAGCAGTTCTTC. Protein: CASSPRGGTSYNEQFF.

The chain links TRBV4-2 to TRBJ2-3, with TRBD2 as a possible D gene (6 bases). This CDR3 has 16 residues. Between the trimmed V and J ends, which lost 1 base and 2 bases, there was a span of 13 bases. Germline CDR1 and CDR2: LGHNA and YNFKEQ. CDR3 loop: CASSQVGGFITDTQYF. In DNA form, the CDR3 reads TGTGCCAGCAGCCAAGTCGGGGGTTTTATCACAGATACGCAGTATTTT.

V is TRBV19 and J is TRBJ2-3, with TRBD2 matching over 8 bases. The CDR3 has 14 residues. Germline-derived CDR1 and CDR2 are LNHDA and SQIVND (reference sequence). J lost 4 bases, V lost 2 bases, and 2 bases had no gene match. The CDR3 spells CASSITSGADTQYF. For the CDR3, the DNA is TGTGCCAGTAGTATAACTAGCGGTGCAGATACGCAGTATTTT.

This clone is a singleton in its sample. This chain links TRBV1 with TRBJ2-3; whether TRBD2, the table's D call, matches the DNA was not checked. TRBV1 has pseudogene status. This CDR3 contains 18 residues. The CDR3 sequence: CTSSQEKDVGGQTDTQYF. DNA for the CDR3: TGCACCAGCAGCCAAGAAAAAGATGTGGGGGGGCAAACAGATACGCAGTATTTT.

This rearrangement joins TRBV14 to TRBJ1-4, with D perhaps matching TRBD1 (6 bases). CDR3 size: 15 residues. Trimming cost V 2 bases and J 4 bases, with 11 bases left between them. Germline loops: CDR1 SGHDN, CDR2 FVKESK. The CDR3 sequence is CASSQRTAFNEKLFF. DNA for the CDR3: TGTGCCAGCAGCCAAAGGACAGCTTTTAATGAAAAACTGTTTTTT.

The genes are TRBV15 and TRBJ2-3; 9 nucleotides line up with TRBD2. The CDR3 runs to 13 residues. The J segment lost 7 bases and the V segment lost 8 bases, leaving 7 bases of the junction unmatched. Per germline, CDR1 LNHNV and CDR2 YYDKDF (reference sequence). The CDR3 loop is CATRSSGDHTQYF. CDR3 coding DNA: TGTGCCACCCGTTCTAGCGGGGATCATACGCAGTATTTT.

The chain uses TRBV28 and TRBJ2-7; 7 nucleotides line up with TRBD1. CDR1 is MDHEN, CDR2 SYDVKM, per germline. The length of the CDR3 is 14 residues. J was trimmed by 2 bases and V by 6 bases; bases with no gene match: 7. The CDR3 here is CASSRTGLTYEQYF. CDR3 coding DNA: TGTGCCAGCAGCCGGACAGGACTTACCTACGAGCAGTACTTC.

This sequence joins TRBV18 and TRBJ1-1; no clear D gene. Germline values: CDR1 KGHSH, CDR2 LQKENI. The CDR3 has 16 amino acids. With 3 bases removed from V and 1 base from J, the gap between germline ends came to 15 bases. The chain's CDR3 is CASSPILGSTNTEAFF. The CDR3 DNA is TGTGCCAGCTCACCGATTTTAGGGTCGACGAACACTGAAGCTTTCTTT.

DNA of the CDR3: TGTGCCAGCAGCTTAGCCAATCTCCGGGCCTACAATGAGCAGTTCTTC. Its protein is CASSLANLRAYNEQFF. The chain recombines TRBV7-2 with TRBJ2-1, with D unresolved. V was clipped by 0 bases and J by 2 bases, with 11 bases between them. This CDR3 has 16 amino acids. Germline V gives CDR1 SGHTA, CDR2 FQGNSA.

In this sample, this clone turned up once. Here the CDR3 reads CASSHPVLAGGPLDTQYF. For the CDR3, the DNA is TGCGCCAGCAGCCATCCCGTACTAGCGGGGGGGCCTCTAGATACGCAGTATTTT. The chain combines TRBV4-1 with TRBJ2-3, with 13 positions matching TRBD2. The V gene's germline CDR1 is MGHRA and CDR2 YSYEKL. The length of the CDR3 is 18 residues. The J segment lost 5 bases and the V segment lost 3 bases, leaving 11 bases of the junction unmatched.

This chain uses TRBV7-9 with TRBJ2-7; 7 positions match TRBD1. Unmatched junction bases numbered 7, after V lost 2 bases and J lost 3 bases. Germline-derived CDR1 and CDR2 are SEHNR and FQNEAQ (reference sequence). The CDR3 runs to 15 residues. The CDR3 bases are TGTGCCAGCAGCTTACCTCTGGCAGGGGGCTACGAGCAGTACTTC. Translating gives CASSLPLAGGYEQYF.